The rows below give T cell receptor beta chains drawn from one sample of a study of CD8 T cells in ankylosing spondylitis. TCRdb re-derived calls from the 5' RACE reads in MiXCR, one entry per CDR3 protein. The table records a few hundred thousand distinct CDR3 sequences, 20% to 25% of them present only once. The sample was blood, either unsorted or a sorted T cell fraction (not recorded which). All receptors come from a male donor with ankylosing spondylitis. Both conserved end residues are part of each CDR3. Each record gives: clone size, V gene, D gene, J gene, CDR3 protein, CDR3 DNA. The D gene is left open where the match is weak. Clone size is stated in some rows and not others, as once, few, many or a class when expanded.

once	TRBV12-3/TRBV12-4	TRBD2	TRBJ2-1	CASRSGTNYNEQFF	TGTGCCAGCAGATCCGGGACTAACTACAATGAGCAGTTCTTC
.	TRBV6-1	.	TRBJ2-3	CASSQRMTSTDTQYF	TGTGCCAGCAGTCAAAGGATGACTAGCACAGATACGCAGTATTTT
few	TRBV7-9	TRBD1	TRBJ1-5	CASSLGAGTGGQPQHF	TGTGCCAGCAGCTTAGGGGCTGGGACAGGGGGGCAGCCCCAGCATTTT
.	TRBV28	TRBD1	TRBJ2-1	CASSFQPKGAEQFF	TGTGCCAGCAGTTTTCAGCCTAAGGGGGCTGAGCAGTTCTTC
few	TRBV7-9	TRBD2	TRBJ2-7	CASGSPSGREVREQYF	TGTGCCAGCGGTTCTCCCTCAGGGCGGGAGGTGAGGGAGCAGTACTTC
.	TRBV7-3	.	TRBJ1-2	CASSLRPERNYGYTF	TGTGCCAGCAGCTTAAGGCCAGAGAGAAACTATGGCTACACCTTC
.	TRBV7-9	TRBD1	TRBJ1-2	CASSTTGEGGYTF	TGTGCCAGCAGCACCACAGGGGAAGGAGGCTACACCTTC
.	TRBV28	.	TRBJ2-2	CASSLRFRAGELFF	TGTGCCAGCAGTTTACGGTTCAGGGCCGGGGAGCTGTTTTTT
.	TRBV7-9	.	TRBJ1-1	CASLWGSDTEAFF	TGTGCCAGCTTATGGGGTTCGGACACTGAAGCTTTCTTT
once	TRBV30	.	TRBJ1-4	CAWSVRGLTNEKLFF	TGTGCCTGGAGTGTACGGGGGTTGACTAATGAAAAACTGTTTTTT
few	TRBV6-2/TRBV6-3	.	TRBJ1-5	CASRNMDQPQHF	TGTGCCAGCAGGAACATGGATCAGCCCCAGCATTTT
few	TRBV10-3	TRBD1	TRBJ2-1	CAIGQGFGGINEQFF	TGTGCCATCGGACAGGGGTTTGGGGGCATCAATGAGCAGTTCTTC
many	TRBV5-1	TRBD1	TRBJ2-1	CASSLGDRGYNEQFF	TGCGCCAGCAGCTTGGGGGACAGGGGGTACAATGAGCAGTTCTTC
few	TRBV5-1	.	TRBJ1-1	CASSPRPLNTEAFF	TGCGCCAGCAGCCCGAGACCGTTGAACACTGAAGCTTTCTTT
few	TRBV3-1	.	TRBJ1-2	CASSQRTSTYGYTF	TGTGCCAGCAGCCAAAGGACCTCTACTTACGGCTACACCTTC
once	TRBV7-2	.	TRBJ2-7	CASSPGQSPIREQYF	TGTGCCAGCAGCCCCGGACAGTCGCCGATCAGGGAGCAGTACTTC
few	TRBV20-1	.	TRBJ2-1	CSARFVQKNSYNEQFF	TGCAGTGCTAGGTTTGTGCAAAAAAACTCCTACAATGAGCAGTTCTTC
.	TRBV3-1	.	TRBJ2-7	CASSQVGGQSYEQYF	TGTGCCAGCAGCCAAGTTGGCGGACAGTCCTACGAGCAGTACTTC
few	TRBV10-3	TRBD1	TRBJ1-1	CAISESKDREAFF	TGTGCCATCAGTGAGTCGAAGGACAGGGAAGCTTTCTTT
.	TRBV20-1	TRBD2	TRBJ2-2	CSAPGPSGWNTGELFF	TGCAGTGCCCCTGGGCCTAGCGGATGGAACACCGGGGAGCTGTTTTTT
.	TRBV7-6	.	TRBJ2-7	CASSSRTAAPYQQYF	TGTGCCAGCAGCTCGAGGACAGCCGCACCCTACCAGCAGTACTTC
.	TRBV18	.	TRBJ1-3	CASSPGESRNTIYF	TGTGCCAGCTCACCCGGGGAAAGTAGAAACACCATATATTTT
few	TRBV2	TRBD1	TRBJ1-6	CASWGQRNSPLHF	TGTGCCAGCTGGGGACAGCGAAATTCACCCCTCCACTTT
.	TRBV4-3	TRBD2	TRBJ2-3	CASSHGGADTDTQYF	TGCGCCAGCAGCCACGGGGGGGCGGACACAGATACGCAGTATTTT
.	TRBV5-1	.	TRBJ2-2	CASSLTPNENTGELFF	TGCGCCAGCAGCCTAACACCGAACGAGAACACCGGGGAGCTGTTTTTT